This T cell receptor (beta chain) derives from a study of CD4 T cells in relation to SARS-CoV-2 and coronaviruses. TCRdb's table, derived via immunoSEQ multiplex PCR, lists solely in-frame clones and lacks some. In the table there are tens of thousands of clones, around four fifths of which are singletons. As concerns this clone: Its target is unknown.

Trimming stripped 1 base from V and 3 bases from J, with 10 bases between. The CDR3 is 14 residues long. Germline V gene lookup returns CDR1 SEHNR and CDR2 FQNEAQ (reference sequence). Naive and memory CD4+ T cells came from enriched cryopreserved PBMCs. This clonotype was sampled from an adult with COVID-19. Sequenced material: memory CD4+ T cells from PBMCs, cultured in vitro. This chain connects TRBV7-9 to TRBJ2-7; D possibly corresponds to TRBD1 (5 bases). This chain's CDR3 is CASSLGRQGYEQYF. The DNA of the CDR3 is TGTGCCAGCAGCTTAGGTCGGCAGGGCTACGAGCAGTACTTC.